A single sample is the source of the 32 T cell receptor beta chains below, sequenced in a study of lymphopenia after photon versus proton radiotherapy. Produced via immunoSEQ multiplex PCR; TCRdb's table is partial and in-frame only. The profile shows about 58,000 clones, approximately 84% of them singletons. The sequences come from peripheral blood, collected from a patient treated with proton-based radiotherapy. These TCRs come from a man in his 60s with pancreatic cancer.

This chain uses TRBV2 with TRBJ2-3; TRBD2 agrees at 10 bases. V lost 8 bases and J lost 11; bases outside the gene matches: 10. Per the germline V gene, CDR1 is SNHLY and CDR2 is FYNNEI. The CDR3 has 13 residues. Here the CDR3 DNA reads TGTGCCAGCCTAGCGGGAGCAACCAGGTGGCAGTATTTT. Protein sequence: CASLAGATRWQYF.

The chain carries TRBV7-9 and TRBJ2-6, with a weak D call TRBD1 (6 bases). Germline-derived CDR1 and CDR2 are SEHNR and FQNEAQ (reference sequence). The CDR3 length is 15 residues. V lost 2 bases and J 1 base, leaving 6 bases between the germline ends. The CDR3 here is CASSLRGSGANVLTF. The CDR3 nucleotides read TGTGCCAGCAGCTTAAGGGGGTCTGGGGCCAACGTCCTGACTTTC.

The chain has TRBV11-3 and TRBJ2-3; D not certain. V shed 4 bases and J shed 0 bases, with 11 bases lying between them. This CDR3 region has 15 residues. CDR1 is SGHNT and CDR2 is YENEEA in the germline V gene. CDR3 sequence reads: CASSSRSTSTDTQYF. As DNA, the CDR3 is TGTGCCAGCAGCTCGAGATCGACTAGCACAGATACGCAGTATTTT.

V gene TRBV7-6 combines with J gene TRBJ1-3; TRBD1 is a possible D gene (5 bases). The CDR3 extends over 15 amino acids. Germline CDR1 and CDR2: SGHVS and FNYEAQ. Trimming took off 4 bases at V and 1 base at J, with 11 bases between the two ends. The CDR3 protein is CASSSRVGSGNTIYF. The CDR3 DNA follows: TGTGCCAGCAGCTCCAGGGTGGGATCTGGAAACACCATATATTTT.

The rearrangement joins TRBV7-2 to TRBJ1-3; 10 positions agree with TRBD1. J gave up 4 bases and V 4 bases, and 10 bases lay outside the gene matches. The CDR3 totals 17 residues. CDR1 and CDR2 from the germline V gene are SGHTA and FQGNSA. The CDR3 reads CASSYQPGTGDGNTIYF. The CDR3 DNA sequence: TGTGCCAGCAGCTACCAACCCGGGACAGGGGACGGAAACACCATATATTTT.

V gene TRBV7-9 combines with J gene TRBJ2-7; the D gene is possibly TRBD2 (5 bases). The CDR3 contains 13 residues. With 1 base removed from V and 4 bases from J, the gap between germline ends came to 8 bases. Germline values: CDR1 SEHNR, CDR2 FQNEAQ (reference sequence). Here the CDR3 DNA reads TGTGCCAGCAGCTTAGGGATAGCGTACGAGCAGTACTTC. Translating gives CASSLGIAYEQYF.

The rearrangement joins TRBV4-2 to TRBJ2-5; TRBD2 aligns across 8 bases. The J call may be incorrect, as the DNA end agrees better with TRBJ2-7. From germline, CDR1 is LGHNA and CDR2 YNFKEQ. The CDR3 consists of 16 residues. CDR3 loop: CASSHNSGTSSYEQYF. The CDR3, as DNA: TGTGCCAGCAGTCACAACTCCGGGACTAGCTCCTACGAGCAGTACTTC.

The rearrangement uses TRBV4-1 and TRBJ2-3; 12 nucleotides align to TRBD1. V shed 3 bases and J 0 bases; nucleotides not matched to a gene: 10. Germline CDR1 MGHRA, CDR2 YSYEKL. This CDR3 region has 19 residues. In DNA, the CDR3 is TGCGCCAGCAGCCAGGGGGACAGGGGGCTTTCCTCTAGCACAGATACGCAGTATTTT. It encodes CASSQGDRGLSSSTDTQYF.

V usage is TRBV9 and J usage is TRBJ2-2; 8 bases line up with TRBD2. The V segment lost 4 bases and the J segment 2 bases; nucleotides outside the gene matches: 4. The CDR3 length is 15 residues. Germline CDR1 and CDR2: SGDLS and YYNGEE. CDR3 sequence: CASSPGRGNTGELFF. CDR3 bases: TGTGCCAGCAGCCCCGGGAGGGGTAACACCGGGGAGCTGTTTTTT.

The CDR3 sequence is CASSPSRAGELFF. Written as DNA, the CDR3 is TGTGCCAGCAGCCCCTCGAGGGCCGGGGAGCTGTTTTTT. The rearrangement uses TRBV6-5 and TRBJ2-2; possible D gene TRBD2, 5 bases. Trimming cost V 6 bases and J 6 bases, with 11 bases left between them. The CDR3 has 13 residues. Per the germline V gene, CDR1 is MNHEY and CDR2 is SVGAGI.

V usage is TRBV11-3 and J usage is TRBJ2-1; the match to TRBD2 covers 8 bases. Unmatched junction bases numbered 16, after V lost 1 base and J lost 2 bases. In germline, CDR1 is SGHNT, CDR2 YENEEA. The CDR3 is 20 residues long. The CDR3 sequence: CASSLAIFFSPSGPYNEQFF. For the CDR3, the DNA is TGTGCCAGCAGCTTAGCGATTTTCTTCTCCCCTAGCGGGCCCTACAATGAGCAGTTCTTC.

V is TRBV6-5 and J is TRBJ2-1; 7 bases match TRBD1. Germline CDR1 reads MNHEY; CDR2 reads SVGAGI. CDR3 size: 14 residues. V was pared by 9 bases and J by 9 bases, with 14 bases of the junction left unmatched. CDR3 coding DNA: TGTGCCAGTAGGATGGACCAGGGGGAGCGTGAGCAGTTCTTC. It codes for CASRMDQGEREQFF.

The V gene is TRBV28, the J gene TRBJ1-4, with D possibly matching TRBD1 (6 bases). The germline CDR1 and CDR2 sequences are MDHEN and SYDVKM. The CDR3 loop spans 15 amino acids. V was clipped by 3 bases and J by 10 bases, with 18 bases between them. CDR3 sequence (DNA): TGTGCCAGCAGTTTTAGAAAGGGGGAGGAGGGAAAACTGTTTTTT. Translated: CASSFRKGEEGKLFF.

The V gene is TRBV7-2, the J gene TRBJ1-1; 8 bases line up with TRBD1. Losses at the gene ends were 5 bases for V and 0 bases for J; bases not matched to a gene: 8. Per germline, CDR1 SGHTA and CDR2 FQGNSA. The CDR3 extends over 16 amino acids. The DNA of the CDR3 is TGTGCCAGCAGCCCTGGTGACAGGGGAGTGAACACTGAAGCTTTCTTT. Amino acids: CASSPGDRGVNTEAFF. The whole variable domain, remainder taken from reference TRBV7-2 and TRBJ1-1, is GAGVSQSPSNKVTEKGKDVELRCDPISGHTALYWYRQSLGQGLEFLIYFQGNSAPDKSGLPSDRFSAERTGGSVSTLTIQRTQQEDSAVYLCASSPGDRGVNTEAFFGQGTRLTVV.

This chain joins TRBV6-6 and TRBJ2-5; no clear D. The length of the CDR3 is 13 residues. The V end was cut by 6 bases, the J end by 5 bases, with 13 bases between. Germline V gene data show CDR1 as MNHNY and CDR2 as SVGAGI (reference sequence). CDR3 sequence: CASSPIGAETQYF. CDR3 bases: TGTGCCAGCAGCCCCATCGGCGCTGAGACCCAGTACTTC.

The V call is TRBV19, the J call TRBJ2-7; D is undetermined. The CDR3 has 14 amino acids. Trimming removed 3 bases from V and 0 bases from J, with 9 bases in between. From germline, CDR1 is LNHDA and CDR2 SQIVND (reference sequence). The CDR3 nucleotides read TGTGCCAGTAGTATCGGGCACCTCTCCTACGAGCAGTACTTC. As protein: CASSIGHLSYEQYF. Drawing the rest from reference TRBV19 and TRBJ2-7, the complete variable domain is DGGITQSPKYLFRKEGQNVTLSCEQNLNHDAMYWYRQDPGQGLRLIYYSQIVNDFQKGDIAEGYSVSREKKESFPLTVTSAQKNPTAFYLCASSIGHLSYEQYFGPGTRLTVT.

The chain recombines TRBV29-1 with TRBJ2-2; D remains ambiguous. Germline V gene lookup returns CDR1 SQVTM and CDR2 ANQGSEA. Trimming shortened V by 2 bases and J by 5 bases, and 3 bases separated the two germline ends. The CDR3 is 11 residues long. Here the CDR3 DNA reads TGCAGCGTTGAACGGACCGGGGAGCTGTTTTTT. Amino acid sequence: CSVERTGELFF.

This CDR3 is CASSPGLAAYEQYF. CDR3 coding DNA: TGTGCCAGTAGCCCGGGACTAGCGGCCTACGAGCAGTACTTC. The V call is TRBV19, the J call TRBJ2-7, with 11 bases fitting TRBD2. J was trimmed by 2 bases and V by 6 bases; bases with no gene match: 3. CDR1 is LNHDA, CDR2 SQIVND, per germline (reference sequence). The CDR3 has 14 amino acids. Full variable domain (rest looked up from reference TRBV19 and TRBJ2-7): DGGITQSPKYLFRKEGQNVTLSCEQNLNHDAMYWYRQDPGQGLRLIYYSQIVNDFQKGDIAEGYSVSREKKESFPLTVTSAQKNPTAFYLCASSPGLAAYEQYFGPGTRLTVT.

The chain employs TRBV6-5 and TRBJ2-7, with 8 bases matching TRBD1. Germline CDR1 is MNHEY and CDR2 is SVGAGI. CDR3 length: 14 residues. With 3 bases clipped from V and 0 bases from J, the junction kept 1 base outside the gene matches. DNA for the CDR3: TGTGCCAGCAGTTATACAGGGGGCTCCTACGAGCAGTACTTC. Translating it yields CASSYTGGSYEQYF.

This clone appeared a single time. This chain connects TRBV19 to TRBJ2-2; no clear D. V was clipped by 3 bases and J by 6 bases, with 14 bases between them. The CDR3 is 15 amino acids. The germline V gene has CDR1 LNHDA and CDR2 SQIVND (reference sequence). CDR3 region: CASSILQMVSGELFF. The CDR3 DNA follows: TGTGCCAGTAGTATCCTTCAGATGGTATCCGGGGAGCTGTTTTTT. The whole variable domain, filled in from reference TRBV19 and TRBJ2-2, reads DGGITQSPKYLFRKEGQNVTLSCEQNLNHDAMYWYRQDPGQGLRLIYYSQIVNDFQKGDIAEGYSVSREKKESFPLTVTSAQKNPTAFYLCASSILQMVSGELFFGEGSRLTVL.

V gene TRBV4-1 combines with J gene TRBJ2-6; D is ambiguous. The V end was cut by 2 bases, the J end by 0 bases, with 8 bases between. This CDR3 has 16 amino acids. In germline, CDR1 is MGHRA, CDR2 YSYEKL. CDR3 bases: TGCGCCAGCAGCCAACCCTTTTTCTCTGGGGCCAACGTCCTGACTTTC. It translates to CASSQPFFSGANVLTF.

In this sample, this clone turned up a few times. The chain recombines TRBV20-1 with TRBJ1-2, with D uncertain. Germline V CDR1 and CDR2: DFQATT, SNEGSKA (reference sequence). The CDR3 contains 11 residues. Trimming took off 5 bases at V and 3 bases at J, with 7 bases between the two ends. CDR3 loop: CSARWDYGYTF. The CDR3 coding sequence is TGCAGTGCTCGCTGGGACTATGGCTACACCTTC.

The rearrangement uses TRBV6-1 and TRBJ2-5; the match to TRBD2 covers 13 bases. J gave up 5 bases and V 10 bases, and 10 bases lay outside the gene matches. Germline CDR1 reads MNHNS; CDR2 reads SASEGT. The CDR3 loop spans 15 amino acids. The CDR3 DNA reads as TGTGCCACCGTGAAACTAGCGGGAGGGGGGGAGACCCAGTACTTC. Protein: CATVKLAGGGETQYF.

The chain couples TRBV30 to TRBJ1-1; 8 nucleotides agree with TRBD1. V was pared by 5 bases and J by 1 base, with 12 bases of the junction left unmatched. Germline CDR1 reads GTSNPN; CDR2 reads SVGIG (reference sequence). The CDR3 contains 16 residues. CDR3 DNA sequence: TGTGCCTGGCGGCGGGGGACAGGAGTGCCGAACACTGAAGCTTTCTTT. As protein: CAWRRGTGVPNTEAFF.

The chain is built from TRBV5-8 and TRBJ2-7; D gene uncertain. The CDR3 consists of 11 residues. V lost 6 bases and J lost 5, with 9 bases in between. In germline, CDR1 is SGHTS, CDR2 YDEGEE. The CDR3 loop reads CASTQRHEQYF. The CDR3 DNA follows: TGTGCCAGCACCCAGAGGCACGAGCAGTACTTC.

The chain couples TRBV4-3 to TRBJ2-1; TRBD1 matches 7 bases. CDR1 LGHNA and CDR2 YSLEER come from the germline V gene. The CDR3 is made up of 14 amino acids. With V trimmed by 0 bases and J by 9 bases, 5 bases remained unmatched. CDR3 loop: CASSQDRAGGEQFF. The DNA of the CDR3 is TGCGCCAGCAGCCAAGATAGGGCAGGGGGTGAGCAGTTCTTC.

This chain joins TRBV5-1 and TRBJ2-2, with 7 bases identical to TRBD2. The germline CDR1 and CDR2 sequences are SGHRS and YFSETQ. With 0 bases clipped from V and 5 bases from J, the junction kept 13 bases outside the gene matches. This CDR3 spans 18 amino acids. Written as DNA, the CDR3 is TGCGCCAGCAGCTTGGGTCAAAACTCGGGACTAAGAACCGGGGAGCTGTTTTTT. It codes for CASSLGQNSGLRTGELFF.

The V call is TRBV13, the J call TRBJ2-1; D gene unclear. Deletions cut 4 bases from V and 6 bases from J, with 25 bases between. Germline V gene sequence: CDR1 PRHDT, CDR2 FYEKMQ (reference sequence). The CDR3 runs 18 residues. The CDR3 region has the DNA TGTGCCAGCAGCTCCTACCACCCCAACTCCGTAACACGCAATGAGCAGTTCTTC. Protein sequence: CASSSYHPNSVTRNEQFF.

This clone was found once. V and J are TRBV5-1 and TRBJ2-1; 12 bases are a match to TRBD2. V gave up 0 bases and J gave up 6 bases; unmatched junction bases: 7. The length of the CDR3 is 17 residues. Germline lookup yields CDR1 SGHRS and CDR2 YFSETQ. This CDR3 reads CASSLVPGLAGSNEQFF. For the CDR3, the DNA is TGCGCCAGCAGCTTGGTCCCGGGACTAGCGGGTTCCAATGAGCAGTTCTTC. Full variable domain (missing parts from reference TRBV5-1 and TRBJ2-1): KAGVTQTPRYLIKTRGQQVTLSCSPISGHRSVSWYQQTPGQGLQFLFEYFSETQRNKGNFPGRFSGRQFSNSRSEMNVSTLELGDSALYLCASSLVPGLAGSNEQFFGPGTRLTVL.

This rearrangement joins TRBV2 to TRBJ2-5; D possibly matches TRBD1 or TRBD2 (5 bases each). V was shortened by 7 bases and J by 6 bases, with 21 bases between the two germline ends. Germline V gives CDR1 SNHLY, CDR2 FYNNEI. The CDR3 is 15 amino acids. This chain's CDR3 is CASTLAPGPGQTQYF. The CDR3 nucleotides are TGTGCCAGCACCTTGGCCCCGGGCCCGGGACAGACCCAGTACTTC.

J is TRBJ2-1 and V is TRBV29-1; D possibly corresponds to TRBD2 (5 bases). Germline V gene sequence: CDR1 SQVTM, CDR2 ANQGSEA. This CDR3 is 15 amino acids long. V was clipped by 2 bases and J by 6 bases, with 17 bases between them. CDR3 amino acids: CSVETGGSYGNEQFF. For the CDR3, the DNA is TGCAGCGTTGAAACTGGTGGGAGTTATGGCAATGAGCAGTTCTTC.

CDR3 DNA sequence: TGTGCCATCAACATAGGACTAGCGGGAGTGGCCGAGCAGTACTTC. Translating it yields CAINIGLAGVAEQYF. The chain is built from TRBV10-3 and TRBJ2-7; 13 bases agree with TRBD2. This CDR3 region has 15 residues. V was clipped by 7 bases and J by 6 bases; unmatched bases: 9. Germline V gene data show CDR1 as ENHRY and CDR2 as SYGVKD.